This T cell receptor beta chain comes out of a study of vaccination effects on CD4 cells after COVID-19. Study findings and constraints: Common cold coronavirus cross-reactivity was shown by only 1 of 255 vaccine-induced clones in healthy vaccinees.

V gave up 3 bases and J gave up 3 bases; unmatched junction bases: 2. Germline V gene data show CDR1 as SGHRS and CDR2 as YFSETQ. The CDR3 runs 13 residues. This clone was counted a few times. The target antigen is unknown. Sequencing used immunoSEQ multiplex PCR; TCRdb keeps in-frame clones, though not all of them. The sample holds 50,000 or so clones, roughly 79% seen once. Before sequencing, viral peptide pools were used by the ViraFEST assay to expand antigen-specific CD4+ T cells. After less than 11 days in culture, the CD4+ T cells were isolated. No vaccinee had earlier SARS-CoV-2 infection, and nucleocapsid antibodies were negative.

The chain has TRBV5-1 and TRBJ1-2; 7 bases are a match to TRBD1. Sequenced material: CD4+ T cells from PBMCs cultured with HCoV-OC43 spike peptides, taken before COVID-19 vaccination. Subset defined: HCoV-OC43 spike overlapping peptide pool stimulation. The receptor comes from a human donor who received a COVID-19 vaccine. Written as DNA, the CDR3 is TGCGCCAGCAGCTGGGACAGCTACTATGGCTACACCTTC. Translation: CASSWDSYYGYTF.